Here is one TCR beta chain with its context. The germline V gene encodes CDR1 SGDLS and CDR2 YYNGEE. Trimming removed 0 bases from V and 5 bases from J, with 11 bases in between. This CDR3 has 14 amino acids. Nashville, Tennessee was home to all donors, who were Caucasian adults. The sample is drawn from a study of shared clonotypes between healthy human individuals. The wider study: CD8 memory received one plate per donor, CD8 naive two, CD4 memory three and CD4 naive three.

Libraries were prepared by immunoSEQ multiplex PCR; TCRdb keeps only in-frame clonotypes and omits some of them. The table shows roughly 2.6 million clones, with 90% to 95% occurring only once. The sample consisted of naive CD4+ T cells sorted from blood. Subset reported: CD45RA+ positively selected. The chain combines TRBV9 with TRBJ1-1, with D possibly matching TRBD1 (5 bases). The sequence came from a man between 18 and 29 years old in good health. The CDR3 protein is CASSVGQGYTEAFF. The CDR3 coding sequence is TGTGCCAGCAGCGTAGGGCAGGGTTATACTGAAGCTTTCTTT. Full variable domain (outside the CDR3, taken from reference TRBV9 and TRBJ1-1): DSGVTQTPKHLITATGQRVTLRCSPRSGDLSVYWYQQSLDQGLQFLIQYYNGEERAKGNILERFSAQQFPDLHSELNLSSLELGDSALYFCASSVGQGYTEAFFGQGTRLTVV.